This TCR beta chain was sequenced during a study of PD-1 blockade in classical Hodgkin lymphoma. There are a few counts of this clone. Method: immunoSEQ multiplex PCR; TCRdb's copy keeps in-frame clones and lacks some. The table records 25,000 to 35,000 clones, 72% of them present only once. Time point reported: cycle 4 day 1 (C4D1), after less than seven weeks of nivolumab. Exposure to brentuximab vedotin varied, and each patient had relapsed following autologous stem cell transplantation. The material was peripheral blood mononuclear cells (PBMCs), obtained before the fourth cycle of nivolumab. The TCR comes from a human donor with classical Hodgkin lymphoma.

In DNA form, the CDR3 reads TGTGCCAGCAGCCTCCCGGGACACGGAAACACCATATATTTT. Protein sequence: CASSLPGHGNTIYF. The chain combines TRBV7-9 with TRBJ1-3; maybe TRBD1 (6 bases). The CDR3 is 14 residues long. Germline V CDR1 and CDR2: SEHNR, FQNEAQ (reference sequence). The V and J ends lost 5 bases and 4 bases respectively, with 12 bases between them.